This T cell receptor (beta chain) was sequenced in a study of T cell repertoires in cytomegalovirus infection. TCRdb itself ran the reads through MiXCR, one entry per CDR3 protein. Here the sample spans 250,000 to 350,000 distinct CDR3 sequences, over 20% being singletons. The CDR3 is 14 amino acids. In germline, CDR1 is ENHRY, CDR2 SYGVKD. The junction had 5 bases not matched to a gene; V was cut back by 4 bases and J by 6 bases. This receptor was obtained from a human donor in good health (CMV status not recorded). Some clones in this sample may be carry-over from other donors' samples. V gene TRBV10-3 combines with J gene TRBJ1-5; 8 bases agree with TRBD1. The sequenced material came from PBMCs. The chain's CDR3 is CAISGTGLGQPQHF. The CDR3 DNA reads TGTGCCATCAGTGGGACAGGGTTAGGTCAGCCCCAGCATTTT.